Below are 13 T cell receptor beta chains sequenced from a single sample in a study of metastatic and nonmetastatic thyroid tumors. TCRdb used MiXCR to call clones anew from the PCR reads. The data contain approximately 19,000 clones, approximately 37% of them singletons. Before thyroid surgery, none of the patients had received any treatment. The sequenced sample was tumor tissue. The source of these receptors is a female donor with papillary thyroid cancer or a benign thyroid nodule (not recorded which). Some clones in this sample may be carry-over from other donors' samples.

The genes are TRBV7-2 and TRBJ2-5; 7 positions agree with TRBD1. V shed 5 bases and J 5 bases; nucleotides not matched to a gene: 14. The germline V gene encodes CDR1 SGHTA and CDR2 FQGNSA. The CDR3 loop spans 16 amino acids. The CDR3 spells CASSVTGVIKGETQYF. The DNA for the CDR3 is TGTGCCAGCAGCGTCACAGGGGTCATTAAGGGGGAGACCCAGTACTTC. Full variable domain (missing parts from reference TRBV7-2 and TRBJ2-5): GAGVSQSPSNKVTEKGKDVELRCDPISGHTALYWYRQSLGQGLEFLIYFQGNSAPDKSGLPSDRFSAERTGGSVSTLTIQRTQQEDSAVYLCASSVTGVIKGETQYFGPGTRLLVL.

The CDR3 DNA sequence: TGCAGTGCTAGAGATCTTAGGAGCTCTGGAAACACCATATATTTT. Translating it yields CSARDLRSSGNTIYF. The rearrangement links TRBV20-1 to TRBJ1-3; D not certain. Germline-derived CDR1 and CDR2 are DFQATT and SNEGSKA (reference sequence). The ends were cut back, 0 bases at V and 0 bases at J, with 9 bases in the middle. The CDR3 extends over 15 amino acids.

The CDR3 coding sequence is TGTGCCAGCAGCCGGACGGGACAGTCGCGGTTGGTAACAGATACGCAGTATTTT. Protein: CASSRTGQSRLVTDTQYF. V usage is TRBV11-2 and J usage is TRBJ2-3; 7 bases agree with TRBD1. J was trimmed by 3 bases and V by 5 bases; bases with no gene match: 17. The CDR3 consists of 18 residues. Germline values: CDR1 SGHAT, CDR2 FQNNGV.

The genes are TRBV7-9 and TRBJ1-3; no reliable D call. The CDR3 covers 14 residues. Germline V gene lookup returns CDR1 SEHNR and CDR2 FQNEAQ (reference sequence). The V and J ends lost 5 bases and 0 bases respectively, with 8 bases between them. The CDR3 protein is CASSLQASGNTIYF. CDR3 sequence (DNA): TGTGCCAGCAGCCTGCAGGCCTCTGGAAACACCATATATTTT.

CDR3 DNA sequence: TGTGCCAGCAGCTCGGGACTAGCGGGAGCATCAGATACGCAGTATTTT. Translated: CASSSGLAGASDTQYF. The V and J genes are TRBV7-3 and TRBJ2-3, with 14 bases aligning to TRBD2. This CDR3 is 16 amino acids long. In germline, CDR1 is SGHTA, CDR2 FQGTGA. V lost 4 bases, J lost 4 bases, and 4 bases stayed unmatched.

The gene calls are TRBV11-3 and TRBJ2-5; D may be TRBD1 (5 bases). CDR1 and CDR2 (germline): SGHNT, YENEEA. V lost 7 bases and J lost 5, with 14 bases in between. The CDR3 loop spans 13 amino acids. The CDR3 bases are TGTGCCAGCAACAAAGGGGCGGACGAGACCCAGTACTTC. This translates into CASNKGADETQYF.

This chain joins TRBV7-8 and TRBJ2-7; 8 bases agree with TRBD2. The trim removed 3 bases at V and 6 bases at J, leaving 4 bases unmatched. The CDR3 is made up of 13 amino acids. Germline lookup yields CDR1 SGHVS and CDR2 FQNEAQ. The CDR3 protein is CASSLSAGGEQYF. The CDR3 DNA reads as TGTGCCAGCAGCTTGTCGGCGGGAGGCGAGCAGTACTTC.

The chain employs TRBV5-1 and TRBJ1-6; TRBD1 agrees at 9 bases. Trimming cost V 4 bases and J 5 bases; bases outside gene matches: 10. Per the germline V gene, CDR1 is SGHRS and CDR2 is YFSETQ. The length of the CDR3 is 17 residues. CDR3 sequence (DNA): TGCGCCAGCAGCCTGGATGCTCGGGACAGGGATAATTCACCCCTCCACTTT. It yields the protein CASSLDARDRDNSPLHF.

A few counts support this clone. This chain links TRBV6-1 with TRBJ1-6; perhaps TRBD1 as D (6 bases). Germline values: CDR1 MNHNS, CDR2 SASEGT. CDR3 length equals 15 residues. The V and J ends lost 6 bases and 10 bases respectively, with 19 bases between them. The CDR3 DNA sequence: TGTGCCAGCAGGCTGTCACGGGGGGCAGGATCACCCCTCCACTTT. The encoded protein is CASRLSRGAGSPLHF.

V usage is TRBV6-1 and J usage is TRBJ1-2; weak D call: TRBD1 (6 bases). Germline CDR1 is MNHNS and CDR2 is SASEGT. V was clipped by 8 bases and J by 1 base, with 11 bases between them. The CDR3 is 13 residues long. The CDR3 DNA reads TGTGCCAGCTCACTCAGGGGTAACTATGGCTACACCTTC. Translating gives CASSLRGNYGYTF.

This chain connects TRBV19 to TRBJ2-5; D gene ambiguous. The CDR3 covers 13 residues. Germline lookup yields CDR1 LNHDA and CDR2 SQIVND (reference sequence). The V end lost 4 bases, the J end lost 10 bases, and 16 bases lay between the germline ends. The CDR3 coding sequence is TGTGCCAGTAGTAATCGGCCTGTCGATAACCAGTACTTC. Encoded protein: CASSNRPVDNQYF.

This clone was seen a few times. The chain carries TRBV12-3 or TRBV12-4 and TRBJ2-1, with D perhaps matching TRBD1 or TRBD2 (5 bases each). This CDR3 has 14 residues. V lost 3 bases to trimming and J lost 9 bases, with 15 bases between them. The CDR3 here is CASSFAGTEREQFF. DNA of the CDR3: TGTGCCAGCAGTTTTGCCGGGACGGAGCGTGAGCAGTTCTTC.

The J gene is TRBJ1-1, the V gene TRBV5-1; 7 positions agree with TRBD1. V was pared by 0 bases and J by 1 base, with 9 bases of the junction left unmatched. The CDR3 contains 17 residues. CDR1 SGHRS and CDR2 YFSETQ come from the germline V gene. The CDR3 sequence: CASSLARAGGANTEAFF. The DNA of the CDR3 is TGCGCCAGCAGCTTGGCCAGGGCAGGGGGGGCGAACACTGAAGCTTTCTTT.